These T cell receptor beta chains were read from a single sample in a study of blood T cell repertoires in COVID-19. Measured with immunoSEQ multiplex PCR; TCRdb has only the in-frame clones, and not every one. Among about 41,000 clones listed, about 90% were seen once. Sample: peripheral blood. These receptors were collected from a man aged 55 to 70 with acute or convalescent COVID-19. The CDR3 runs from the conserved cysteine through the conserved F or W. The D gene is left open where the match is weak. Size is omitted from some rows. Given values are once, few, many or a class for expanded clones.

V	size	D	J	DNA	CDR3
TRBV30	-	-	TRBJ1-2	TGTGCCTGGGGAACAGGGTGGCGCTATGGCTACACCTTC	CAWGTGWRYGYTF
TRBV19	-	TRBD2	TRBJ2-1	TGTGCCAGTAGCCTACTAGCGGGGGGGTACAATGAGCAGTTCTTC	CASSLLAGGYNEQFF
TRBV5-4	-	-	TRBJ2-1	TGTGCCAGCAGCACGGGTGTCTATCTAATGGTCGGTGAGCAGTTCTTC	CASSTGVYLMVGEQFF
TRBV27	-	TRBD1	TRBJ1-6	TGTGCCAGCAGACCGGGACAGGGAGTTTCACCCCTCCACTTT	CASRPGQGVSPLHF
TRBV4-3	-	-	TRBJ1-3	TGCGCCAGCAGCCACGGGACTGGAAACACCATATATTTT	CASSHGTGNTIYF
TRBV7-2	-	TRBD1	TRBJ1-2	TGTGCCAGCAGCCCGGGACAGGACTATGGCTACACCTTC	CASSPGQDYGYTF
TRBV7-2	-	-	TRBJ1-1	TGTGCCAGCAGCTTAGCTTTGCGGGGGGCCATGAACACTGAAGCTTTCTTT	CASSLALRGAMNTEAFF
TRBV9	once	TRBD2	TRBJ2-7	TGTGCCAGCAGCCCCTCGTCGGGGGGGTCCTACGAGCAGTACTTC	CASSPSSGGSYEQYF
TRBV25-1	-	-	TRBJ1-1	TGTGCCAGCAGTGAATCTTTAGGGGGCACTGAAGCTTTCTTT	CASSESLGGTEAFF
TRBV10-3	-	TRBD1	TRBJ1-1	TGTGCCATCACGACAGGGGTTGGCACTGAAGCTTTCTTT	CAITTGVGTEAFF
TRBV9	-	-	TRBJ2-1	TGTGCCAGCAGCGTAGCTCCTAGCCCTCCCTACAATGAGCAGTTCTTC	CASSVAPSPPYNEQFF
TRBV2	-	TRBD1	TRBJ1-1	TGTGCCAGCGGCGACAGGGGAGACACTGAAGCTTTCTTT	CASGDRGDTEAFF
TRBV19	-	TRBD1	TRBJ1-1	TGTGCCAGTACCTACCCAGGGGGTGGCACTGAAGCTTTCTTT	CASTYPGGGTEAFF
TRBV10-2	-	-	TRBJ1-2	TGCGCCAGCAGTGAACAGGGCTATAATGGCTACACCTTC	CASSEQGYNGYTF
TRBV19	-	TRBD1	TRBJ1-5	TGTGCCAGTAGTCCTACAGGGGGCAATCAGCCCCAGCATTTT	CASSPTGGNQPQHF
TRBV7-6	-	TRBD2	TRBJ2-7	TGTGCCAGCAGCTTACCCTCCGGACTAGCGGGGGGCGAGCAGTACTTC	CASSLPSGLAGGEQYF
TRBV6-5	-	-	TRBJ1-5	TGTGCCACTAAGAGGGAGAGGACGGGGCCCCAGCATTTT	CATKRERTGPQHF
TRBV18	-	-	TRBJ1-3	TGTGCCAGCTCACCTAATTCTGGAAACACCATATATTTT	CASSPNSGNTIYF
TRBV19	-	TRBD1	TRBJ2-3	TGTGCCAGTAGTGCGGACAGGGCCGTCACAGATACGCAGTATTTT	CASSADRAVTDTQYF
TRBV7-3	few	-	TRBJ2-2	TGTGCCAGCAGCACTCGGTCTGTGAACACCGGGGAGCTGTTTTTT	CASSTRSVNTGELFF
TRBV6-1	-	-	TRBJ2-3	TGTGCCAGCAGTGAAGATGGGAGGAGCACAGATACGCAGTATTTT	CASSEDGRSTDTQYF
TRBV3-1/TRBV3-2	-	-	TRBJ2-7	TGTGCCAGCAGCAAGACTGACTCCTACGAGCAGTACTTC	CASSKTDSYEQYF
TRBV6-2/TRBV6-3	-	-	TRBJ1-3	TGTGCCAGCAGTGCGACTGGAAACACCATATATTTT	CASSATGNTIYF
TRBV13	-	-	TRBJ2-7	TGTGCCAGCAGCTTACAAGCGGCGTCCCCCTACGAGCAGTACTTC	CASSLQAASPYEQYF
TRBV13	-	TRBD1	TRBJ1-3	TGTGCCAGCAGCTTAGCCATGGGACAGGGAGGTGGAAACACCATATATTTT	CASSLAMGQGGGNTIYF
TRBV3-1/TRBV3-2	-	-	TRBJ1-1	TGTGCCAGCAAAAGGGGCGCTGAAGCTTTCTTT	CASKRGAEAFF
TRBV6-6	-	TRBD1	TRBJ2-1	TGTGCCAGCAGTTACCGACGGGACAGGGGCTATGAGCAGTTCTTC	CASSYRRDRGYEQFF